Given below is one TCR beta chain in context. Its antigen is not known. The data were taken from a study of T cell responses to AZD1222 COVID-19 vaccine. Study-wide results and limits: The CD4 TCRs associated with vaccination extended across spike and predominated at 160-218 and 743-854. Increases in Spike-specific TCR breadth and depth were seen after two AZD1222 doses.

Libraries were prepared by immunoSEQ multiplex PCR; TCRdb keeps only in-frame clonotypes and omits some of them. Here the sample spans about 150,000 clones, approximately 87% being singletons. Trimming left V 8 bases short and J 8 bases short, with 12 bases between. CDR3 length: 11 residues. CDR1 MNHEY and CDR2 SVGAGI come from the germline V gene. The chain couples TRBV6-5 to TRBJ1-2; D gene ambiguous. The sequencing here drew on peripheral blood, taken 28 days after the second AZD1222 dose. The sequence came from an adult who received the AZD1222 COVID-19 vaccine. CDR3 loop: CASGRASGYTF. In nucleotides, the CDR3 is TGTGCCAGCGGTCGAGCATCGGGCTACACCTTC.